A selection of T cell receptor beta chains follows, all from one sample in a study of blood T cell repertoires in COVID-19. Profiled with immunoSEQ multiplex PCR; TCRdb holds only in-frame clones, not every one. The sample records a few hundred thousand clones, about 88% being singletons. Material for sequencing was PBMCs or T cells enriched from blood (not recorded which). These receptors came from a woman aged 18-35 years who had been exposed to COVID-19. Both conserved end residues are trimmed from each CDR3. For some rows the clone size is stated as once, few or many, or as a class when expanded; others skip it.

clone_size: -
v_call: TRBV27
j_call: TRBJ1-1
cdr3_aa: ASSLGGGTEAF

clone_size: once
v_call: TRBV6-5
j_call: TRBJ1-1
cdr3_aa: ASSYEGDTEAF

clone_size: -
v_call: TRBV6-5
j_call: TRBJ1-2
cdr3_aa: ASSYSDRVRGYT

clone_size: -
v_call: TRBV14
j_call: TRBJ2-5
cdr3_aa: ASSQDWGHQY

clone_size: -
v_call: TRBV18
j_call: TRBJ2-3
cdr3_aa: ASSPSLGRDTQY

clone_size: -
v_call: TRBV18
j_call: TRBJ1-3
cdr3_aa: ASSPPSGSGNTIY

clone_size: -
v_call: TRBV7-9
j_call: TRBJ2-5
cdr3_aa: ASSLERTGRIETQY

clone_size: -
v_call: TRBV5-1
j_call: TRBJ2-1
cdr3_aa: ASSPQGLDSNEQF

clone_size: -
v_call: TRBV11-3
j_call: TRBJ1-3
cdr3_aa: ASSPPPQTTVSGNTIY

clone_size: -
v_call: TRBV7-2
j_call: TRBJ1-5
cdr3_aa: ASSPGGAGNQPQH

clone_size: few
v_call: TRBV5-4
j_call: TRBJ2-7
cdr3_aa: ASSGGGNPPYEQY

clone_size: once
v_call: TRBV19
j_call: TRBJ2-7
cdr3_aa: ASRGQGASYEQY

clone_size: -
v_call: TRBV11-2
j_call: TRBJ2-1
cdr3_aa: ASSLVGGAYNEQF

clone_size: few
v_call: TRBV5-4
j_call: TRBJ2-3
cdr3_aa: ASSLGRTGVDTQY

clone_size: -
v_call: TRBV7-9
j_call: TRBJ1-1
cdr3_aa: AIGHRATRTEAF

clone_size: -
v_call: TRBV4-2
j_call: TRBJ2-7
cdr3_aa: ASSQGSGTGTYEQY

clone_size: once
v_call: TRBV18
j_call: TRBJ1-4
cdr3_aa: ASSPDTATNEKLF

clone_size: -
v_call: TRBV2
j_call: TRBJ1-2
cdr3_aa: ASSQSGVGGYT

clone_size: -
v_call: TRBV9
j_call: TRBJ2-2
cdr3_aa: ASSVALAGITGELF

clone_size: -
v_call: TRBV5-1
j_call: TRBJ2-1
cdr3_aa: ASSSSGRTGNEQF

clone_size: -
v_call: TRBV7-2
j_call: TRBJ2-3
cdr3_aa: ASSPRLATSTDTQY

clone_size: once
v_call: TRBV2
j_call: TRBJ2-1
cdr3_aa: ASSEAYKGTSGGAGEQF

clone_size: -
v_call: TRBV7-2
j_call: TRBJ2-2
cdr3_aa: ASSLALGGRTGELF

clone_size: once
v_call: TRBV25-1
j_call: TRBJ2-7
cdr3_aa: ASSAGDSSEQY

clone_size: -
v_call: TRBV3-1/TRBV3-2
j_call: TRBJ2-7
cdr3_aa: ASSQGRGEQY

clone_size: -
v_call: TRBV4-3
j_call: TRBJ1-5
cdr3_aa: ASSQDQSYSNQPQH

clone_size: -
v_call: TRBV5-5
j_call: TRBJ2-1
cdr3_aa: ASSWGQRNNEQF

clone_size: -
v_call: TRBV23-1
j_call: TRBJ2-3
cdr3_aa: ASRLAETSTDTQY

clone_size: -
v_call: TRBV9
j_call: TRBJ2-3
cdr3_aa: ASSVVPLVADTQY